Listed below are T cell receptor beta chains from one sample, sequenced in a study of blood T cell repertoires in COVID-19. Profiling relied on immunoSEQ multiplex PCR, and the TCRdb table lists in-frame clones only, not all of them. The sample holds around 450,000 clones, roughly 87% seen once. The sequencing sample was made of PBMCs or T cells enriched from blood (not recorded which). The receptors come from a man younger than 30 who had recovered from COVID-19. The CDR3 runs from the conserved cysteine through the conserved F or W. Each record gives: CDR3 DNA, CDR3 protein, J gene, V gene, clone size, D gene. The D gene is left open where the match is weak. For some rows the clone size is stated as once, few or many, or as a class when expanded; others skip it.

CDR3nt: TGTGCCAGCAGCCGGACAGGCTATGGCTACACCTTC; CDR3aa: CASSRTGYGYTF; j_gene: TRBJ1-2; v_gene: TRBV28; abundance: NA; d_gene: TRBD1
CDR3nt: TGTGCCAGCAGTTTTCGGCAGCGATCGGATACGCAGTATTTT; CDR3aa: CASSFRQRSDTQYF; j_gene: TRBJ2-3; v_gene: TRBV28; abundance: NA; d_gene: NA
CDR3nt: TGTGCCAGCAGCCAAGCCGGGACAGGGTTAGCCAAAAACATTCAGTACTTC; CDR3aa: CASSQAGTGLAKNIQYF; j_gene: TRBJ2-4; v_gene: TRBV14; abundance: NA; d_gene: TRBD1
CDR3nt: TGTGCCAGCAGAACGGGACAGGGTTTCAATTCACCCCTCCACTTT; CDR3aa: CASRTGQGFNSPLHF; j_gene: TRBJ1-6; v_gene: TRBV6-5; abundance: few; d_gene: TRBD1
CDR3nt: TGTGCCAGCTCAAGGGAACCGGACAGTTACAATGAGCAGTTCTTC; CDR3aa: CASSREPDSYNEQFF; j_gene: TRBJ2-1; v_gene: TRBV18; abundance: NA; d_gene: NA
CDR3nt: TGTGCCACCCGGGGCGGGAGGTCAGAGCAGTACTTC; CDR3aa: CATRGGRSEQYF; j_gene: TRBJ2-7; v_gene: TRBV28; abundance: NA; d_gene: TRBD2
CDR3nt: TGCGCCAGCAGCCAACAGACGGGGAACACTGAAGCTTTCTTT; CDR3aa: CASSQQTGNTEAFF; j_gene: TRBJ1-1; v_gene: TRBV4-1; abundance: NA; d_gene: NA
CDR3nt: TGTGCCAGCAGCCAAGATAGACAGGCCCAATGGACCCTCCACTTT; CDR3aa: CASSQDRQAQWTLHF; j_gene: TRBJ1-6; v_gene: TRBV14; abundance: NA; d_gene: NA
CDR3nt: TGTGCCAGCAGCTTATCTCCAGGGAACTATGGCTACACCTTC; CDR3aa: CASSLSPGNYGYTF; j_gene: TRBJ1-2; v_gene: TRBV11-3; abundance: NA; d_gene: NA
CDR3nt: TGTGCCAGTGCGAAGGACAGCTCCTACGAGCAGTACTTC; CDR3aa: CASAKDSSYEQYF; j_gene: TRBJ2-7; v_gene: TRBV28; abundance: NA; d_gene: NA
CDR3nt: TGCGCCAGCAGCCACCCTGGGGGACAGGACCTCAATGAGCAGTTCTTC; CDR3aa: CASSHPGGQDLNEQFF; j_gene: TRBJ2-1; v_gene: TRBV4-1; abundance: NA; d_gene: TRBD1
CDR3nt: TGTGCCAGTAGTATAGAACACAGTATGAACACTGAAGCTTTCTTT; CDR3aa: CASSIEHSMNTEAFF; j_gene: TRBJ1-1; v_gene: TRBV19; abundance: NA; d_gene: NA
CDR3nt: TGTGCCAGCAGCTTGTTAAACACCGGGGAGCTGTTTTTT; CDR3aa: CASSLLNTGELFF; j_gene: TRBJ2-2; v_gene: TRBV5-4; abundance: once; d_gene: NA
CDR3nt: TGTGCCAGCGTACAGGGCTCTGGAAACACCATATATTTT; CDR3aa: CASVQGSGNTIYF; j_gene: TRBJ1-3; v_gene: TRBV13; abundance: NA; d_gene: NA
CDR3nt: TGTGCCAGCAGCCCCGCAGTGCGGGGGTCTAATGAGCAGTTCTTC; CDR3aa: CASSPAVRGSNEQFF; j_gene: TRBJ2-1; v_gene: TRBV5-8; abundance: NA; d_gene: TRBD2
CDR3nt: TGTGCCAGCACCAAAGGGGGGGAATACTATGGCTACACCTTC; CDR3aa: CASTKGGEYYGYTF; j_gene: TRBJ1-2; v_gene: TRBV2; abundance: NA; d_gene: NA
CDR3nt: TGTGCCAGCAGCCAAGCCAGGACAGGCGGTTCACCCCTCCACTTT; CDR3aa: CASSQARTGGSPLHF; j_gene: TRBJ1-6; v_gene: TRBV3-1/TRBV3-2; abundance: NA; d_gene: TRBD1
CDR3nt: TGTGCCAGCTCACCAAACAGAATGAACACTGAAGCTTTCTTT; CDR3aa: CASSPNRMNTEAFF; j_gene: TRBJ1-1; v_gene: TRBV18; abundance: NA; d_gene: NA
CDR3nt: TGTGCCACCTCCGGGACTAGTGCCGGGGAGCTGTTTTTT; CDR3aa: CATSGTSAGELFF; j_gene: TRBJ2-2; v_gene: TRBV2; abundance: NA; d_gene: TRBD2
CDR3nt: TGTGCCAGCTCGAAGCTTAATGAAAAACTGTTTTTT; CDR3aa: CASSKLNEKLFF; j_gene: TRBJ1-4; v_gene: TRBV12-3/TRBV12-4; abundance: NA; d_gene: NA
CDR3nt: TGCAGCGTTGATCACCCAGGGTCTGGAAACACCATATATTTT; CDR3aa: CSVDHPGSGNTIYF; j_gene: TRBJ1-3; v_gene: TRBV29-1; abundance: NA; d_gene: NA
CDR3nt: TGTGCCAGCAGCCTACTAGCGGGAGGACGCGATACGCAGTATTTT; CDR3aa: CASSLLAGGRDTQYF; j_gene: TRBJ2-3; v_gene: TRBV5-6; abundance: once; d_gene: TRBD2
CDR3nt: TGTGCCAGCTCAAGCGCGACAGCAACTAATGAAAAACTGTTTTTT; CDR3aa: CASSSATATNEKLFF; j_gene: TRBJ1-4; v_gene: TRBV18; abundance: NA; d_gene: NA
CDR3nt: TGTGCCACGCTCGCCGCTACAGGGTCTGAAGCTTTCTTT; CDR3aa: CATLAATGSEAFF; j_gene: TRBJ1-1; v_gene: TRBV6-5; abundance: NA; d_gene: NA
CDR3nt: TGTGCCACCAACCGGGACAGGGGGAGGAATGAGCAGTTCTTC; CDR3aa: CATNRDRGRNEQFF; j_gene: TRBJ2-1; v_gene: TRBV15; abundance: NA; d_gene: TRBD1
CDR3nt: TGTGCCACCGGGGGGTGGGGAACCGGGGAGCTGTTTTTT; CDR3aa: CATGGWGTGELFF; j_gene: TRBJ2-2; v_gene: TRBV28; abundance: NA; d_gene: TRBD2
CDR3nt: TGTGCCAGCAGCCACTACAATGAGCAGTTCTTC; CDR3aa: CASSHYNEQFF; j_gene: TRBJ2-1; v_gene: TRBV27; abundance: NA; d_gene: NA
CDR3nt: TGTGCCAGTAGTATACGGGACAGGGTATCGTTCGGCTACACCTTC; CDR3aa: CASSIRDRVSFGYTF; j_gene: TRBJ1-2; v_gene: TRBV19; abundance: NA; d_gene: TRBD1
CDR3nt: TGTGCCAGTAGTATAGATCAGGGGATCTATGGCTACACCTTC; CDR3aa: CASSIDQGIYGYTF; j_gene: TRBJ1-2; v_gene: TRBV19; abundance: NA; d_gene: NA
CDR3nt: TGTGCCAGCAGCTTAGACCGGGAGTGGCCCCAGCATTTT; CDR3aa: CASSLDREWPQHF; j_gene: TRBJ1-5; v_gene: TRBV7-3; abundance: once; d_gene: NA
CDR3nt: TGTGCCAGCAGATCCCAGGGGGAGACTGAAGCTTTCTTT; CDR3aa: CASRSQGETEAFF; j_gene: TRBJ1-1; v_gene: TRBV3-1/TRBV3-2; abundance: NA; d_gene: TRBD1
CDR3nt: TGCAGTGCTAGTAATGTGGAGGACGTTACTTATGGCTACACCTTC; CDR3aa: CSASNVEDVTYGYTF; j_gene: TRBJ1-2; v_gene: TRBV20-1; abundance: NA; d_gene: NA
CDR3nt: TGCGCCAGCAGGTCGGTCGGGGGGGCAGATACGCAGTATTTT; CDR3aa: CASRSVGGADTQYF; j_gene: TRBJ2-3; v_gene: TRBV4-1; abundance: NA; d_gene: TRBD2
CDR3nt: TGCAGCGTTGATGGCGGGGAAAGTGGCCCTACAGATACGCAGTATTTT; CDR3aa: CSVDGGESGPTDTQYF; j_gene: TRBJ2-3; v_gene: TRBV29-1; abundance: NA; d_gene: NA
CDR3nt: TGTGCCAGCAGCGATCGGGTCGACTCTGGGGCCAACGTCCTGACTTTC; CDR3aa: CASSDRVDSGANVLTF; j_gene: TRBJ2-6; v_gene: TRBV9; abundance: NA; d_gene: NA
CDR3nt: TGTGCCACCAGTGACCCAGGGTATGTTGGAGCTTTCTTT; CDR3aa: CATSDPGYVGAFF; j_gene: TRBJ1-1; v_gene: TRBV24-1; abundance: NA; d_gene: NA
CDR3nt: TGTGCCATCAGTGAGTCTCAGATCCTCAGCACTGAAGCTTTCTTT; CDR3aa: CAISESQILSTEAFF; j_gene: TRBJ1-1; v_gene: TRBV10-3; abundance: NA; d_gene: NA
CDR3nt: TGTGCCAGCAGGGGCCAGGCCAATCAGCCCCAGCATTTT; CDR3aa: CASRGQANQPQHF; j_gene: TRBJ1-5; v_gene: TRBV6-5; abundance: NA; d_gene: NA
CDR3nt: TGCAGCGGAAAGCAGGGAACTGAAGCTTTCTTT; CDR3aa: CSGKQGTEAFF; j_gene: TRBJ1-1; v_gene: TRBV29-1; abundance: once; d_gene: NA
CDR3nt: TGTGCCAGCATCCGGGCCGGGGGTTCACCCCTCCACTTT; CDR3aa: CASIRAGGSPLHF; j_gene: TRBJ1-6; v_gene: TRBV12-3/TRBV12-4; abundance: NA; d_gene: NA
CDR3nt: TGTGCCAGTAGGGAGACAGGGGAGGACTATGGCTACACCTTC; CDR3aa: CASRETGEDYGYTF; j_gene: TRBJ1-2; v_gene: TRBV19; abundance: NA; d_gene: TRBD1
CDR3nt: TGTGCCAGCAGTTCCGGGTTTGACGAAAAACTGTTTTTT; CDR3aa: CASSSGFDEKLFF; j_gene: TRBJ1-4; v_gene: TRBV12-3/TRBV12-4; abundance: NA; d_gene: NA
CDR3nt: TGTGCCAGCAGCTCTAGGGGTTCACCCCTCCACTTT; CDR3aa: CASSSRGSPLHF; j_gene: TRBJ1-6; v_gene: TRBV13; abundance: NA; d_gene: NA
CDR3nt: TGCGCCAGCAGCTTGGAGGGTGGACAGGGGCAGACTGAAGCTTTCTTT; CDR3aa: CASSLEGGQGQTEAFF; j_gene: TRBJ1-1; v_gene: TRBV5-1; abundance: NA; d_gene: TRBD1
CDR3nt: TGTGCCATCGGGGGGTACACCGGGGAGCTGTTTTTT; CDR3aa: CAIGGYTGELFF; j_gene: TRBJ2-2; v_gene: TRBV10-3; abundance: NA; d_gene: NA
CDR3nt: TGTGCCAGCAGTTACAGGGGAGCTTCGTATGGCTACACCTTC; CDR3aa: CASSYRGASYGYTF; j_gene: TRBJ1-2; v_gene: TRBV27; abundance: once; d_gene: TRBD1
CDR3nt: TGTGCCAGCAGCTTCGAGGCCGGGACTGCTGCTTTCTTT; CDR3aa: CASSFEAGTAAFF; j_gene: TRBJ1-1; v_gene: TRBV7-9; abundance: once; d_gene: NA
CDR3nt: TGTGCCAGCTCAGGAAGGCGGTCAAACAATGAGCAGTTCTTC; CDR3aa: CASSGRRSNNEQFF; j_gene: TRBJ2-1; v_gene: TRBV18; abundance: NA; d_gene: NA
CDR3nt: TGTGCCAGCAGCCAGGCCGGACTAGCGAGCTACAATGAGCAGTTCTTC; CDR3aa: CASSQAGLASYNEQFF; j_gene: TRBJ2-1; v_gene: TRBV3-1/TRBV3-2; abundance: NA; d_gene: TRBD2
CDR3nt: TGCGCCAGCAGCCAAGCGACAGGGAATCAGCCCCAGCATTTT; CDR3aa: CASSQATGNQPQHF; j_gene: TRBJ1-5; v_gene: TRBV4-1; abundance: NA; d_gene: TRBD1
CDR3nt: TGTGCCAGCCGTTCCAATAGGCGGGATGGCTACACCTTC; CDR3aa: CASRSNRRDGYTF; j_gene: TRBJ1-2; v_gene: TRBV12-3/TRBV12-4; abundance: NA; d_gene: NA
CDR3nt: TGTGCCAGCTCACCCTTTGACAGGGGCAATCAGCCCCAGCATTTT; CDR3aa: CASSPFDRGNQPQHF; j_gene: TRBJ1-5; v_gene: TRBV18; abundance: NA; d_gene: TRBD1
CDR3nt: TGTGCCAGCAGCGTTGGGACTAGCGGGAGGGGTGAGCAGTTCTTC; CDR3aa: CASSVGTSGRGEQFF; j_gene: TRBJ2-1; v_gene: TRBV9; abundance: once; d_gene: TRBD2
CDR3nt: TGCGCCAGCAGCCAAGAATGGCTAGCGGGAGGGGGTTCCTACAATGAGCAGTTCTTC; CDR3aa: CASSQEWLAGGGSYNEQFF; j_gene: TRBJ2-1; v_gene: TRBV4-1; abundance: NA; d_gene: TRBD2
CDR3nt: TGTGCCAGCGGAGGGCCAGGGGGGTCAGGCCAGCCCCAGCATTTT; CDR3aa: CASGGPGGSGQPQHF; j_gene: TRBJ1-5; v_gene: TRBV9; abundance: NA; d_gene: TRBD1